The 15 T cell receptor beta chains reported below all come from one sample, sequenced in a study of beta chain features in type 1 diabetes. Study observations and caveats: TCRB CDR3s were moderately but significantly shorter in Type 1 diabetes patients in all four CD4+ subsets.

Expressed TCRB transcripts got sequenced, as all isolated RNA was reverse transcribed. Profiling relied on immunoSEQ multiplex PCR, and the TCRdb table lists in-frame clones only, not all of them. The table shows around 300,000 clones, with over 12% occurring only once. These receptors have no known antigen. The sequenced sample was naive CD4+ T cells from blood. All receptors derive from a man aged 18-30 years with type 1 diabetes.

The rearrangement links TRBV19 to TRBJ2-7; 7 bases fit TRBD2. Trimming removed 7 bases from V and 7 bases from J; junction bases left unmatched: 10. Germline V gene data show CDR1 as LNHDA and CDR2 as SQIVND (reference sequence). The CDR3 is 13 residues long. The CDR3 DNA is TGTGCCAGTACCGGTGGGCCCGGGAGGGAGCAGTACTTC. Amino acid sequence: CASTGGPGREQYF. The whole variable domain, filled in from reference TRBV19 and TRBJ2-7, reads DGGITQSPKYLFRKEGQNVTLSCEQNLNHDAMYWYRQDPGQGLRLIYYSQIVNDFQKGDIAEGYSVSREKKESFPLTVTSAQKNPTAFYLCASTGGPGREQYFGPGTRLTVT.

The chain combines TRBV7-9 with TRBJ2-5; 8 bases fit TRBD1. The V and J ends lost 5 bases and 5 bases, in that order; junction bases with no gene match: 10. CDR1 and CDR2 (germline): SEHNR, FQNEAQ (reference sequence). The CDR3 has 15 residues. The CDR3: CASSRRPGGEETQYF. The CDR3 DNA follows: TGTGCCAGCAGCAGACGACCAGGGGGCGAGGAGACCCAGTACTTC.

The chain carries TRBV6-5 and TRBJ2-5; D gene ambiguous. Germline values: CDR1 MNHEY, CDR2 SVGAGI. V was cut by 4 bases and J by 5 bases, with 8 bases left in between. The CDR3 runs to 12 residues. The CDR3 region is CASSSLRETQYF. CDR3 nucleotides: TGTGCCAGCAGTTCCCTGAGGGAGACCCAGTACTTC.

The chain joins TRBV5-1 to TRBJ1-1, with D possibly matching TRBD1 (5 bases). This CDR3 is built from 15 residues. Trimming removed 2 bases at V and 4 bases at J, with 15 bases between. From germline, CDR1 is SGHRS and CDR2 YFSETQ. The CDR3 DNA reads TGCGCCAGCAGCTTACTCCTTACAGGCGCCACTGAAGCTTTCTTT. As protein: CASSLLLTGATEAFF.

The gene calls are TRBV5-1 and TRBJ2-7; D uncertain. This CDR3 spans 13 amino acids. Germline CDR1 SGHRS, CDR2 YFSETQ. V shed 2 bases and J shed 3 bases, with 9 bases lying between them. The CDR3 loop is CASSLLANYEQYF. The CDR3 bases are TGCGCCAGCAGCTTATTAGCAAACTACGAGCAGTACTTC.

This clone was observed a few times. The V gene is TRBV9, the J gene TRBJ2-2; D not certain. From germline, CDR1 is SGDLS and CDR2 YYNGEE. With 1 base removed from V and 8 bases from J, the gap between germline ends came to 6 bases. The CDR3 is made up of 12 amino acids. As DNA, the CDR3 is TGTGCCAGCAGCGTATATCGTGGGGAGCTGTTTTTT. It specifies CASSVYRGELFF.

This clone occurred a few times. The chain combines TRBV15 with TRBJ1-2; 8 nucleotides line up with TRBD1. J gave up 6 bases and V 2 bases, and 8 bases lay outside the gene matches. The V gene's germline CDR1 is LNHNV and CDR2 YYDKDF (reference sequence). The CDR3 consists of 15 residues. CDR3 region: CATSRSITGGNGYTF. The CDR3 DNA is TGTGCCACCAGCAGATCAATCACAGGGGGAAATGGCTACACCTTC.

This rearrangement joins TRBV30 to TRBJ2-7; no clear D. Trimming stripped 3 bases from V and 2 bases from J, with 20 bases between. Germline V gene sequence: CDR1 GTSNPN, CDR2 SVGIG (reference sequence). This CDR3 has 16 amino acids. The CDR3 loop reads CAWSKIPLSPTYEQYF. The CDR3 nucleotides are TGTGCCTGGAGCAAAATTCCCCTATCGCCTACCTACGAGCAGTACTTC.

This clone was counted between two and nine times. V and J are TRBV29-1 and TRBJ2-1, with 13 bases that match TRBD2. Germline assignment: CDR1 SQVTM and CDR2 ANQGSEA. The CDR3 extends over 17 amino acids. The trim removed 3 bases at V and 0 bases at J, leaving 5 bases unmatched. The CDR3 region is CSVEGLAGSSSYNEQFF. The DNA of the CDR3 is TGCAGCGTTGAGGGACTAGCGGGGTCCAGCTCCTACAATGAGCAGTTCTTC.

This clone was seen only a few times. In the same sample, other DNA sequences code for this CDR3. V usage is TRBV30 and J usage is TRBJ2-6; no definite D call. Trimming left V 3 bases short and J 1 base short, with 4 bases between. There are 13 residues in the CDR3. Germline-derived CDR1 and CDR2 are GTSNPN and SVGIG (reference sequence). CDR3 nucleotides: TGTGCCTGGAGGCAGTCTGGGGCCAACGTCCTGACTTTC. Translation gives CAWRQSGANVLTF. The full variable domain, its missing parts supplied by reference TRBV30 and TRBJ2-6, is SQTIHQWPATLVQPVGSPLSLECTVEGTSNPNLYWYRQAAGRGLQLLFYSVGIGQISSEVPQNLSASRPQDRQFILSSKKLLLSDSGFYLCAWRQSGANVLTFGAGSRLTVL.

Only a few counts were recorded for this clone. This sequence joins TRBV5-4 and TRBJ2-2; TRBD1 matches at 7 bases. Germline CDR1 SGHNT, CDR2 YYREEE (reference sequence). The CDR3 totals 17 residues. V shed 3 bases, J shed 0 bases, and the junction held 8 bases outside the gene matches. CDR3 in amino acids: CASSSPMGQSNTGELFF. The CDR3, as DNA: TGTGCCAGCAGCTCGCCGATGGGACAGTCGAACACCGGGGAGCTGTTTTTT.

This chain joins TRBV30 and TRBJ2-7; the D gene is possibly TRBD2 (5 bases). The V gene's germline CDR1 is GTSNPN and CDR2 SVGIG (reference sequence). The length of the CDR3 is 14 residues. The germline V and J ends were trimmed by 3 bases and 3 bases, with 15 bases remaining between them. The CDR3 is CAWSLGRRNYEQYF. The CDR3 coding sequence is TGTGCCTGGAGCTTGGGAAGGAGGAACTACGAGCAGTACTTC.

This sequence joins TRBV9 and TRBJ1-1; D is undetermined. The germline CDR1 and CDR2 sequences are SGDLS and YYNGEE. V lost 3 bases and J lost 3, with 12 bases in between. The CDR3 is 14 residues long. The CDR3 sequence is CASSDGRHHTEAFF. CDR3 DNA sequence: TGTGCCAGCAGCGACGGTAGACACCACACTGAAGCTTTCTTT.

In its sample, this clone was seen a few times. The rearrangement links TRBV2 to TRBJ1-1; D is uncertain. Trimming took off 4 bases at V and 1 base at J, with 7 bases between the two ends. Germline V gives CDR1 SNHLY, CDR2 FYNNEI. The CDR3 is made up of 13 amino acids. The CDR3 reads CASSGGGNTEAFF. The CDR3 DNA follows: TGTGCCAGCAGTGGGGGAGGGAACACTGAAGCTTTCTTT.

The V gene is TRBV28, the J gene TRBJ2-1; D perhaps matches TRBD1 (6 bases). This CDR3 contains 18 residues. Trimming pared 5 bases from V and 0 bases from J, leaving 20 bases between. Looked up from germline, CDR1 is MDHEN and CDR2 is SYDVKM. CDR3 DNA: TGTGCCAGCAGTATGGGGTGGGGACACTTAAGCTCCTACAATGAGCAGTTCTTC. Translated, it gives CASSMGWGHLSSYNEQFF.